A single sample gave rise to the 8 T cell receptor beta chains below, sequenced in a study of siplizumab effects on memory and regulatory T cells. Some clones are missing from TCRdb's copy, which holds only in-frame ones; the method was immunoSEQ multiplex PCR. The table includes 100,000 or so clones, 92% detected once. Source material: Tregs sorted from blood. All receptors come from a human donor in good health.

The genes are TRBV19 and TRBJ2-7; D ambiguous. The CDR3 is 16 residues long. V was cut by 2 bases and J by 0 bases, with 14 bases left in between. Germline CDR1 is LNHDA and CDR2 is SQIVND (reference sequence). CDR3 sequence: CASSIMASSPSYEQYF. CDR3 nucleotides: TGTGCCAGTAGTATAATGGCGTCTTCGCCCTCCTACGAGCAGTACTTC. Full variable domain (outside the CDR3, taken from reference TRBV19 and TRBJ2-7): DGGITQSPKYLFRKEGQNVTLSCEQNLNHDAMYWYRQDPGQGLRLIYYSQIVNDFQKGDIAEGYSVSREKKESFPLTVTSAQKNPTAFYLCASSIMASSPSYEQYFGPGTRLTVT.

The chain employs TRBV5-5 and TRBJ2-7, with D perhaps TRBD2 (5 bases). The V gene's germline CDR1 is SGHKS and CDR2 YYEKEE (reference sequence). The CDR3 has 15 amino acids. Trimming took off 2 bases at V and 3 bases at J, with 15 bases between the two ends. The CDR3 DNA reads as TGTGCCAGCAGCTTTAGGTGGGAGTTCGACTACGAGCAGTACTTC. Translation gives CASSFRWEFDYEQYF.

The V gene is TRBV19, the J gene TRBJ1-2; 8 bases map to TRBD1. Germline CDR1 and CDR2: LNHDA and SQIVND (reference sequence). The CDR3 consists of 15 residues. With V trimmed by 5 bases and J by 4 bases, 9 bases remained unmatched. The CDR3 nucleotides are TGTGCCAGTAGTTCTCAAGGACAGGGAAGCTATGGCTACACCTTC. It yields the protein CASSSQGQGSYGYTF.

The chain carries TRBV5-6 and TRBJ2-2, with 7 bases matching TRBD2. The CDR3 is 15 residues long. The germline V gene has CDR1 SGHDT and CDR2 YYEEEE. The J segment lost 5 bases and the V segment lost 0 bases, leaving 4 bases of the junction unmatched. The CDR3 DNA reads TGTGCCAGCAGCTTGGGGCGGGAGTGGACCGGGGAGCTGTTTTTT. Translated: CASSLGREWTGELFF. The full variable domain, rest sourced from reference TRBV5-6 and TRBJ2-2, is DAGVTQSPTHLIKTRGQQVTLRCSPKSGHDTVSWYQQALGQGPQFIFQYYEEEERQRGNFPDRFSGHQFPNYSSELNVNALLLGDSALYLCASSLGREWTGELFFGEGSRLTVL.

This chain joins TRBV5-1 and TRBJ2-2, with 11 bases lining up with TRBD2. Per germline, CDR1 SGHRS and CDR2 YFSETQ. Trimming cost V 0 bases and J 3 bases; bases outside gene matches: 13. The CDR3 has 20 amino acids. As DNA, the CDR3 is TGCGCCAGCAGCTTGGCCCTAGAACTAGCGGGGGCCACAGACACCGGGGAGCTGTTTTTT. Residues: CASSLALELAGATDTGELFF.

The chain is built from TRBV12-1 and TRBJ2-7; TRBD2, as called in the table, went unchecked against the DNA. TRBV12-1 is given as a pseudogene. This CDR3 region has 18 residues. In DNA, the CDR3 is TGTGCCAGCAGCGCCATTCGTCGACTAGCGGGACTCCGGGGCGAGCAGTACTTC. Protein: CASSAIRRLAGLRGEQYF.

This chain uses TRBV11-2 with TRBJ2-3, with TRBD2 matching over 10 bases. CDR1 and CDR2 from the germline V gene are SGHAT and FQNNGV. The CDR3 consists of 14 residues. V shed 0 bases, J shed 12 bases, and the junction held 6 bases outside the gene matches. CDR3: CASSLELAGLNQYF. CDR3 nucleotides: TGTGCCAGCAGCTTAGAACTAGCGGGGTTGAATCAGTATTTT.

The J gene is TRBJ1-5, the V gene TRBV27; tentative D call: TRBD1 (6 bases). Trimming took 5 bases from V and 4 from J, leaving 18 bases between them. CDR3 length: 16 amino acids. Looked up from germline, CDR1 is MNHEY and CDR2 is SMNVEV (reference sequence). The CDR3 DNA follows: TGTGCCAGCAGTCCAGACAGGAGACTCTATAATCAGCCCCAGCATTTT. Amino acid sequence: CASSPDRRLYNQPQHF.